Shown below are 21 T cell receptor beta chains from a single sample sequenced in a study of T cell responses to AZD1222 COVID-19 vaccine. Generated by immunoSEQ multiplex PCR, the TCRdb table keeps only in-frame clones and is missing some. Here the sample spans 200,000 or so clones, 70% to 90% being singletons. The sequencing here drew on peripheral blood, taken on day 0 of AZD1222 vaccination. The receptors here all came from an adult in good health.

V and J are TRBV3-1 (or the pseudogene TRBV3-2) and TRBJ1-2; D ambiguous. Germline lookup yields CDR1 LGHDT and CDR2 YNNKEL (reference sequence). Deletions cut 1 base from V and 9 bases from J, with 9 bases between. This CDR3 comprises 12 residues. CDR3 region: CASSQARERYTF. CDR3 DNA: TGTGCCAGCAGCCAAGCCCGGGAACGCTACACCTTC.

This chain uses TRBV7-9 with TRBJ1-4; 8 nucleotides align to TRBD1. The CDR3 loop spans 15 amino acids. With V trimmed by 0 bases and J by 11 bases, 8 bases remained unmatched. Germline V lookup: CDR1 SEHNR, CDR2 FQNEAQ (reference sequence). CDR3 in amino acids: CASSLAAGGGMKLFF. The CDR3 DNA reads TGTGCCAGCAGCTTAGCGGCAGGGGGCGGAATGAAACTGTTTTTT.

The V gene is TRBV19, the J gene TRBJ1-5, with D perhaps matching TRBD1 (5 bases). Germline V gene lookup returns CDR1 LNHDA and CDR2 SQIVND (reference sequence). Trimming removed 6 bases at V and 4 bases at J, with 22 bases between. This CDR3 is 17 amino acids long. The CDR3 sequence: CASSLIGGRPGNQPQHF. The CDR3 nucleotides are TGTGCCAGTAGCTTGATTGGGGGACGGCCCGGAAATCAGCCCCAGCATTTT.

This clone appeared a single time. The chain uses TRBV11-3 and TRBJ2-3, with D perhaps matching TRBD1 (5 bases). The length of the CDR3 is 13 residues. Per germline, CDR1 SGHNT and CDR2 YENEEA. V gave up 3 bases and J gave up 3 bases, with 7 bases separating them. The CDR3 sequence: CASSFSGTDTQYF. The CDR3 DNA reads TGTGCCAGCAGCTTTTCAGGGACAGATACGCAGTATTTT.

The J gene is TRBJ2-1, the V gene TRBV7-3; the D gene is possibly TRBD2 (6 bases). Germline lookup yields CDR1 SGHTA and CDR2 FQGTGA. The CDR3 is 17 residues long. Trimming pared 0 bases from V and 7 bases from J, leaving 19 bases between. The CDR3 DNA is TGTGCCAGCAGCTTAACCCACCTGGGGAGGTTAGGAAATGAGCAGTTCTTC. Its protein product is CASSLTHLGRLGNEQFF.

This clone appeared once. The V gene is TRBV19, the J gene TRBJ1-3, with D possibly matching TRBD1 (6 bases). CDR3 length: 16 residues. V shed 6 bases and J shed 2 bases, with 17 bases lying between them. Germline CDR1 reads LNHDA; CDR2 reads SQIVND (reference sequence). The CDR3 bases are TGTGCCAGTAGGACCCACCCCGGACAGACTGGAAACACCATATATTTT. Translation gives CASRTHPGQTGNTIYF.

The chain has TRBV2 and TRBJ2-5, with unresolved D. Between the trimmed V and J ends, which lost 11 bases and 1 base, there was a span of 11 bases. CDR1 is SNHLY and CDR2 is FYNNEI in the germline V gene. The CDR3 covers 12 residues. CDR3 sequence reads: CASTALQETQYF. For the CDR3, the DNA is TGTGCCTCCACGGCTCTCCAAGAGACCCAGTACTTC.

For the CDR3, the DNA is TGTGCAAGTCGCTTAGTCGCCGGACAGGCATCCTACGAGCAGTACTTC. Amino acids: CASRLVAGQASYEQYF. V and J are TRBV12-2 and TRBJ2-7; the table assigns TRBD1, which was not confirmed against the DNA. TRBV12-2 is marked as a pseudogene. The CDR3 extends over 16 amino acids.

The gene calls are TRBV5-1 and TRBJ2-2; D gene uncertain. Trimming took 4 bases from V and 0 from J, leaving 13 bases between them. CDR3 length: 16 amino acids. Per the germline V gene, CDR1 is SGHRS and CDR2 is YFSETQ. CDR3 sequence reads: CASSPQFSSNTGELFF. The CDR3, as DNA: TGCGCCAGCAGCCCCCAGTTTAGCTCGAACACCGGGGAGCTGTTTTTT. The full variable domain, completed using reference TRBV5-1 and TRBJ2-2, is KAGVTQTPRYLIKTRGQQVTLSCSPISGHRSVSWYQQTPGQGLQFLFEYFSETQRNKGNFPGRFSGRQFSNSRSEMNVSTLELGDSALYLCASSPQFSSNTGELFFGEGSRLTVL.

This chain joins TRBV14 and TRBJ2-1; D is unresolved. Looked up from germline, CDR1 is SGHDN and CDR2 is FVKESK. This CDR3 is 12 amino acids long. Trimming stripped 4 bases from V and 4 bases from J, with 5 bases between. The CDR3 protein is CASSPQYNEQFF. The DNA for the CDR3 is TGTGCCAGCAGCCCTCAGTACAATGAGCAGTTCTTC.

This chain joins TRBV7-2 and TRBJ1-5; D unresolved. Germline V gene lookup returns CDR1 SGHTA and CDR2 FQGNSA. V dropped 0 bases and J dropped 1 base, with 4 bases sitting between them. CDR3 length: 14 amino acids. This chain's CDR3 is CASSLAGSNQPQHF. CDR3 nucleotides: TGTGCCAGCAGCTTAGCGGGGAGCAATCAGCCCCAGCATTTT.

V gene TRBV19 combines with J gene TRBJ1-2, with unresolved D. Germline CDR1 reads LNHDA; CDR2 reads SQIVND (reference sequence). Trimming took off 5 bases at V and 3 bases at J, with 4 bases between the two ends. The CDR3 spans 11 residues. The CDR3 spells CASSEHYGYTF. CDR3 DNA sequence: TGTGCCAGTAGTGAGCACTATGGCTACACCTTC. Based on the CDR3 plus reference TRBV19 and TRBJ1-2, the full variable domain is DGGITQSPKYLFRKEGQNVTLSCEQNLNHDAMYWYRQDPGQGLRLIYYSQIVNDFQKGDIAEGYSVSREKKESFPLTVTSAQKNPTAFYLCASSEHYGYTFGSGTRLTVV.

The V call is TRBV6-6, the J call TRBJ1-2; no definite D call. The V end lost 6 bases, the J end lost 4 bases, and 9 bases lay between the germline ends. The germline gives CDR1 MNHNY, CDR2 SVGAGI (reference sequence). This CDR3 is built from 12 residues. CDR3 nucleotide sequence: TGTGCCAGCAGCCAAAGCGGCTATGGCTACACCTTC. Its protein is CASSQSGYGYTF.

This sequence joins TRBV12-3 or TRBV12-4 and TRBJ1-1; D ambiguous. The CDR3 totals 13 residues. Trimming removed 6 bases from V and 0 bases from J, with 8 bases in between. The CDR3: CASSLGMNTEAFF. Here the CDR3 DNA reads TGTGCCAGCAGCCTAGGGATGAACACTGAAGCTTTCTTT.

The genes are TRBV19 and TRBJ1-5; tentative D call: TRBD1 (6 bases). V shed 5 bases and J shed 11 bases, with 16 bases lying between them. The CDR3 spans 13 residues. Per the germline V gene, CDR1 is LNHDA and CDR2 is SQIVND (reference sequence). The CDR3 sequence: CASSGVRGTAQHF. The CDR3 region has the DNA TGTGCCAGTAGTGGGGTAAGGGGGACGGCCCAGCATTTT.

DNA for the CDR3: TGCGCCAGCAGCCACGGGACAGGGGGCTTCCTATCCCCTAATAATTCACCCCTCCACTTT. Translating gives CASSHGTGGFLSPNNSPLHF. The V call is TRBV5-1, the J call TRBJ1-6, with 12 positions matching TRBD1. CDR3 length equals 20 residues. V gave up 4 bases and J gave up 5 bases; unmatched junction bases: 16. Looked up from germline, CDR1 is SGHRS and CDR2 is YFSETQ.

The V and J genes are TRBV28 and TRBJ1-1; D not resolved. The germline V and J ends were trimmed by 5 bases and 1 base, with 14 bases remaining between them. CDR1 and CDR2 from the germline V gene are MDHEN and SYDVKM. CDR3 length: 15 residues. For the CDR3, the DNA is TGTGCCAGCAGTAATTCAGTGTCAGGGAACACTGAAGCTTTCTTT. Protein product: CASSNSVSGNTEAFF.

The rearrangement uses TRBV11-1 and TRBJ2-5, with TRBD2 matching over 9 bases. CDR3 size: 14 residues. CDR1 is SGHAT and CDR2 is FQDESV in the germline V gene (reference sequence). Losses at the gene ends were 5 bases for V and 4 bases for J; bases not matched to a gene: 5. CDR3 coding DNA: TGTGCCAGCAGCCGATATAGCGGGGGAGAGACCCAGTACTTC. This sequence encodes CASSRYSGGETQYF. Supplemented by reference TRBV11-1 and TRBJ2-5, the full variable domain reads EAEVAQSPRYKITEKSQAVAFWCDPISGHATLYWYRQILGQGPELLVQFQDESVVDDSQLPKDRFSAERLKGVDSTLKIQPAELGDSAMYLCASSRYSGGETQYFGPGTRLLVL.

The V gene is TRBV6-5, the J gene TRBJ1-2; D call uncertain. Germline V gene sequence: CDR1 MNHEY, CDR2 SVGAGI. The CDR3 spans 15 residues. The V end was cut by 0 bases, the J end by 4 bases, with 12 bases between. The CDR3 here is CASSYSQVPSYGYTF. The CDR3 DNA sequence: TGTGCCAGCAGTTACTCTCAGGTCCCATCCTATGGCTACACCTTC.

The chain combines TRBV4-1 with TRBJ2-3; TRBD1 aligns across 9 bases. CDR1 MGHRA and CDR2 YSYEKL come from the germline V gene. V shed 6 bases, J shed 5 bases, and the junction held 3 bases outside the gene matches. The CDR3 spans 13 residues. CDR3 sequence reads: CASRRTGEDTQYF. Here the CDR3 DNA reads TGCGCCAGCAGGCGGACAGGGGAAGATACGCAGTATTTT.

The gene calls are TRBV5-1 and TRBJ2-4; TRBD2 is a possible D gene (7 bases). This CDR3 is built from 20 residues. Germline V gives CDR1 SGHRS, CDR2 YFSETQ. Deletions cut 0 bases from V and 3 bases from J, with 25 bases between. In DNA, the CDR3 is TGCGCCAGCAGCTTGGCCCTTGGGGGGGGGCCTAGTCAGGGCAAAAACATTCAGTACTTC. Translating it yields CASSLALGGGPSQGKNIQYF.